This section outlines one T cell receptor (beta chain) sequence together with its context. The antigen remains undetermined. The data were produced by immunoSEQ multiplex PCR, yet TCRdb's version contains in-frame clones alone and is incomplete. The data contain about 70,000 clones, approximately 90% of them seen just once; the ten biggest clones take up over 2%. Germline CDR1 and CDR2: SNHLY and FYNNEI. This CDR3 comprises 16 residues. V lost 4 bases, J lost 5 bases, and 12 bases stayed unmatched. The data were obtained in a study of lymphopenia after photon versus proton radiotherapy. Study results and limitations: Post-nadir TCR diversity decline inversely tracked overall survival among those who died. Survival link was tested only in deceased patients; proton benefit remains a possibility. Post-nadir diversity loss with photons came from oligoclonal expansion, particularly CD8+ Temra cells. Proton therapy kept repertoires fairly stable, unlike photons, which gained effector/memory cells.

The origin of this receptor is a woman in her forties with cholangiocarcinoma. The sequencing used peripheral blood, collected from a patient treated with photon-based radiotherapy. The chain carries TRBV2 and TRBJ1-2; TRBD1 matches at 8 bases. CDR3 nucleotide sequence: TGTGCCAGCAGTGTACTGCGGACAGGGAATTGGTATGGCTACACCTTC. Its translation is CASSVLRTGNWYGYTF.